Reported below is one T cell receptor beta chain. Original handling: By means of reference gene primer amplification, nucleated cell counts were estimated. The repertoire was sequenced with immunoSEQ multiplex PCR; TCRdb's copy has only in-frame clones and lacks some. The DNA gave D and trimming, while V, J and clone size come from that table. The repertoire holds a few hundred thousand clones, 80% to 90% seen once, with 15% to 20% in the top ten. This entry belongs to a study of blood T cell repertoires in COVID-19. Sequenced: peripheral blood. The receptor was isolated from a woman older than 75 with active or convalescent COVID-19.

The CDR3 bases are TGTGCCAGCAGTCGAAGCGGGAGAACCTACAATGAGCAGTTCTTC. This sequence encodes CASSRSGRTYNEQFF. This rearrangement joins TRBV3-1 (or the pseudogene TRBV3-2) to TRBJ2-1; 8 nucleotides match TRBD2. Germline V CDR1 and CDR2: LGHDT, YNNKEL (reference sequence). The CDR3 totals 15 residues. J was trimmed by 2 bases and V by 6 bases; bases with no gene match: 6.